The next 30 T cell receptor beta chains were all read from a single sample in a study of early T cells in non-severe SARS-CoV-2 infection. TCRdb called the 5' RACE reads again in MiXCR, with one record for every CDR3 protein. The sample holds tens of thousands of distinct CDR3 sequences; roughly 10% are singletons and the top ten take 4.5% to 6.5%. The sequenced material came from whole blood. The receptors come from an adult who was a healthcare worker with PCR-confirmed SARS-CoV-2 infection or an uninfected control (not recorded which).

The chain uses TRBV10-3 and TRBJ1-2; possible D gene TRBD1, 5 bases. The CDR3 covers 15 residues. V dropped 4 bases and J dropped 0 bases, with 12 bases sitting between them. CDR1 is ENHRY, CDR2 SYGVKD, per germline. The CDR3 DNA is TGTGCCATCAGTGCAGGGACGGGCCCTAACTATGGCTACACCTTC. This sequence encodes CAISAGTGPNYGYTF.

In its sample, this clonotype was seen a few times. V is TRBV20-1 and J is TRBJ1-4; D is possibly TRBD1 (5 bases). Germline V gives CDR1 DFQATT, CDR2 SNEGSKA (reference sequence). Deletions cut 1 base from V and 5 bases from J, with 11 bases between. The CDR3 covers 14 residues. The DNA of the CDR3 is TGCAGTGCTAGAGGCCCGGGACTCAATGAAAAACTGTTTTTT. Translation: CSARGPGLNEKLFF.

The J gene is TRBJ1-5, the V gene TRBV6-5; D unclear. CDR3 length: 15 residues. Trimming took off 0 bases at V and 6 bases at J, with 12 bases between the two ends. CDR1 is MNHEY and CDR2 is SVGAGI in the germline V gene. The CDR3 DNA reads as TGTGCCAGCAGTTACTCGATATGGGAAGGTCAGCCCCAGCATTTT. Translating it yields CASSYSIWEGQPQHF.

In its sample, this clonotype was seen many times. V is TRBV5-1 and J is TRBJ2-2, with 7 positions matching TRBD1. V was clipped by 1 base and J by 7 bases; unmatched bases: 25. Germline lookup yields CDR1 SGHRS and CDR2 YFSETQ. CDR3 size: 21 residues. CDR3 DNA sequence: TGCGCCAGCAGCTTGCCATCGAACCGCGACAGGGCAATGGGGTCCTTCGGGGAGCTGTTTTTT. Its translation is CASSLPSNRDRAMGSFGELFF.

This clonotype was observed at least ten times. The V call is TRBV10-3, the J call TRBJ1-6; 7 bases match TRBD1. There are 16 residues in the CDR3. V lost 4 bases to trimming and J lost 5 bases; unmatched junction nucleotides: 8. Germline V gene lookup returns CDR1 ENHRY and CDR2 SYGVKD. For the CDR3, the DNA is TGTGCCATCAGTGCCTTTTCCGGGACAGATAATTCACCCCTCCACTTT. It translates to CAISAFSGTDNSPLHF.

V gene TRBV20-1 combines with J gene TRBJ2-7; D is perhaps TRBD2 (6 bases). Per the germline V gene, CDR1 is DFQATT and CDR2 is SNEGSKA (reference sequence). V shed 3 bases and J shed 1 base, with 16 bases lying between them. This CDR3 contains 15 residues. The CDR3 DNA reads as TGCAGTGCTAGCGACTCCCTCGGGGGTTCCTACGAGCAGTACTTC. This translates into CSASDSLGGSYEQYF.

This clonotype has only a few counts. V gene TRBV10-3 combines with J gene TRBJ2-4; D is possibly TRBD1 (5 bases). Trimming took 0 bases from V and 7 from J, leaving 13 bases between them. This CDR3 spans 15 amino acids. CDR1 is ENHRY, CDR2 SYGVKD, per germline. The CDR3 coding sequence is TGTGCCATCAGTGAGTCCAGGGCGGCTAAGAACATTCAGTACTTC. This gives the protein CAISESRAAKNIQYF.

This chain joins TRBV27 and TRBJ2-5, with D possibly being TRBD1 (5 bases). Germline lookup yields CDR1 MNHEY and CDR2 SMNVEV (reference sequence). The CDR3 is 16 residues long. V dropped 2 bases and J dropped 5 bases, with 18 bases sitting between them. The CDR3 here is CASSLREGRARETQYF. CDR3 bases: TGTGCCAGCAGTTTACGTGAAGGCAGGGCAAGGGAGACCCAGTACTTC.

This clonotype showed up many times. The rearrangement links TRBV5-6 to TRBJ2-1, with 7 bases fitting TRBD1. The CDR3 length is 15 residues. Germline CDR1 reads SGHDT; CDR2 reads YYEEEE. The junction had 4 bases not matched to a gene; V was cut back by 0 bases and J by 4 bases. In DNA, the CDR3 is TGTGCCAGCAGCTTGGGGGACAGAGAATACAATGAGCAGTTCTTC. It codes for CASSLGDREYNEQFF.

The V gene is TRBV7-3, the J gene TRBJ2-6; no clear D. Germline values: CDR1 SGHTA, CDR2 FQGTGA. The CDR3 sequence is 17 residues long. V lost 0 bases to trimming and J lost 0 bases, with 9 bases between them. This CDR3 is CASSLTRIPSGANVLTF. CDR3 sequence (DNA): TGTGCCAGCAGCTTAACGAGGATCCCCTCTGGGGCCAACGTCCTGACTTTC. The variable domain in full, with the rest retrieved from reference TRBV7-3 and TRBJ2-6, is GAGVSQTPSNKVTEKGKYVELRCDPISGHTALYWYRQSLGQGPEFLIYFQGTGAADDSGLPNDRFFAVRPEGSVSTLKIQRTERGDSAVYLCASSLTRIPSGANVLTFGAGSRLTVL.

The sample holds many counts of this clonotype. This rearrangement joins TRBV5-1 to TRBJ2-3, with TRBD1 matching over 11 bases. J was trimmed by 6 bases and V by 2 bases; bases with no gene match: 2. From germline, CDR1 is SGHRS and CDR2 YFSETQ. CDR3 size: 14 residues. The CDR3 loop reads CASSFRTGGDTQYF. As DNA, the CDR3 is TGCGCCAGCAGCTTCCGGACAGGGGGCGATACGCAGTATTTT.

A few counts support this clonotype. The chain is built from TRBV20-1 and TRBJ2-5; perhaps TRBD2 as D (6 bases). This CDR3 has 16 amino acids. Trimming took off 6 bases at V and 0 bases at J, with 20 bases between the two ends. Germline V gives CDR1 DFQATT, CDR2 SNEGSKA (reference sequence). Here the CDR3 DNA reads TGCAGTGCACCGTCCTCCCACGCGGGGCACCAAGAGACCCAGTACTTC. Translating gives CSAPSSHAGHQETQYF.

This sequence joins TRBV7-9 and TRBJ2-1; 10 bases are shared with TRBD1. J lost 8 bases, V lost 4 bases, and 14 bases had no gene match. The CDR3 has 17 amino acids. Germline CDR1 and CDR2: SEHNR and FQNEAQ (reference sequence). CDR3 sequence: CASSSPRWTGGIDEQFF. The CDR3 bases are TGTGCCAGCAGCTCCCCTCGTTGGACAGGGGGGATTGATGAGCAGTTCTTC.

This clonotype was seen repeatedly, ten times or more. The genes are TRBV6-1 and TRBJ2-3; a possible D gene is TRBD1 (6 bases). V was clipped by 2 bases and J by 0 bases, with 9 bases between them. This CDR3 is 15 amino acids long. Germline CDR1 reads MNHNS; CDR2 reads SASEGT. The CDR3 coding sequence is TGTGCCAGCAGTGAACAGGACAGAAGCACAGATACGCAGTATTTT. The encoded protein is CASSEQDRSTDTQYF.

This clonotype came up many times. V and J are TRBV12-3 or TRBV12-4 and TRBJ2-7; no reliable D call. The CDR3 has 13 amino acids. V was cut by 2 bases and J by 9 bases, with 14 bases left in between. The CDR3 coding sequence is TGTGCCAGCAGTTTAAGTGAGTCGGGCGGGCAGTACTTC. This codes for CASSLSESGGQYF.

The rearrangement links TRBV24-1 to TRBJ2-2; the D is unclear. The V gene lost 6 bases and the J gene lost 7 bases, with 8 bases spanning the gap. This CDR3 has 12 amino acids. The germline gives CDR1 KGHDR, CDR2 SFDVKD. As DNA, the CDR3 is TGTGCCACCAGTTTGTCCTTCGGGGAGCTGTTTTTT. It codes for CATSLSFGELFF.

This clonotype has only a few counts. This chain joins TRBV7-9 and TRBJ1-4; the match to TRBD1 covers 7 bases. The CDR3 extends over 15 amino acids. Looked up from germline, CDR1 is SEHNR and CDR2 is FQNEAQ (reference sequence). V dropped 1 base and J dropped 4; count of bases not matched to a gene: 3. CDR3 protein: CASSLGDRVNEKLFF. The CDR3 DNA reads as TGTGCCAGCAGCTTAGGAGACAGGGTTAATGAAAAACTGTTTTTT. Drawing the rest from reference TRBV7-9 and TRBJ1-4, the complete variable domain is DTGVSQNPRHKITKRGQNVTFRCDPISEHNRLYWYRQTLGQGPEFLTYFQNEAQLEKSRLLSDRFSAERPKGSFSTLEIQRTEQGDSAMYLCASSLGDRVNEKLFFGSGTQLSVL.

This clonotype has ten or more counts. The V call is TRBV20-1, the J call TRBJ1-1; D might be TRBD1 (5 bases). V gave up 5 bases and J gave up 1 base, with 14 bases separating them. The CDR3 is made up of 14 amino acids. Germline values: CDR1 DFQATT, CDR2 SNEGSKA (reference sequence). In DNA, the CDR3 is TGCAGTGCTCTGTCCTCAACAGGGAACACTGAAGCTTTCTTT. This gives the protein CSALSSTGNTEAFF.

This clonotype occurred a few times. V gene TRBV7-2 combines with J gene TRBJ2-1, with 13 bases fitting TRBD2. From germline, CDR1 is SGHTA and CDR2 FQGNSA. The length of the CDR3 is 13 residues. After removal of 7 bases from V and 9 bases from J, the junction contained 3 bases not matched to a gene. Here the CDR3 DNA reads TGTGCCAGCACCACTAGCGGGAGGGGTGAGCAGTTCTTC. This translates into CASTTSGRGEQFF. Looking up the rest from reference TRBV7-2 and TRBJ2-1 gives the full variable domain: GAGVSQSPSNKVTEKGKDVELRCDPISGHTALYWYRQSLGQGLEFLIYFQGNSAPDKSGLPSDRFSAERTGGSVSTLTIQRTQQEDSAVYLCASTTSGRGEQFFGPGTRLTVL.

This clonotype came up a few times. The genes are TRBV7-3 and TRBJ2-2; tentative D call: TRBD2 (7 bases). The germline gives CDR1 SGHTA, CDR2 FQGTGA. V lost 6 bases and J 0 bases, leaving 14 bases between the germline ends. CDR3 size: 16 residues. The CDR3 here is CASSPSGGPNTGELFF. As DNA, the CDR3 is TGTGCCAGCAGTCCCTCCGGGGGGCCGAACACCGGGGAGCTGTTTTTT.

J is TRBJ2-6 and V is TRBV2; D remains ambiguous. Germline V gene sequence: CDR1 SNHLY, CDR2 FYNNEI. Trimming pared 4 bases from V and 1 base from J, leaving 8 bases between. The CDR3 is 15 residues long. CDR3 residues: CASSGFKSGANVLTF. For the CDR3, the DNA is TGTGCCAGCAGTGGGTTTAAGTCTGGGGCCAACGTCCTGACTTTC.

This clonotype was seen at least ten times. The chain links TRBV6-4 to TRBJ2-1; the match to TRBD1 covers 9 bases. Germline assignment: CDR1 MRHNA and CDR2 SNTAGT. Germline trimming cut 3 bases from V and 7 bases from J; bases unmatched to any gene: 7. This CDR3 contains 15 residues. CDR3 DNA sequence: TGTGCCAGCAGTGATTGGGACAGGGATAGGAATGAGCAGTTCTTC. Residues: CASSDWDRDRNEQFF.

This chain uses TRBV29-1 with TRBJ2-4; D is perhaps TRBD1 (7 bases). V gave up 1 base and J gave up 8 bases, with 12 bases separating them. The germline gives CDR1 SQVTM, CDR2 ANQGSEA. The CDR3 loop spans 13 amino acids. The CDR3 spells CSVEGQGGDIQYF. In nucleotides, the CDR3 is TGCAGCGTTGAAGGGCAGGGGGGAGACATTCAGTACTTC.

Ten or more counts support this clonotype. V and J are TRBV30 and TRBJ2-7; possible D gene TRBD1, 6 bases. Germline V gives CDR1 GTSNPN, CDR2 SVGIG (reference sequence). Trimming shortened V by 2 bases and J by 2 bases, and 13 bases separated the two germline ends. CDR3 length: 14 amino acids. The CDR3 nucleotides read TGTGCCTGGAGTCCGGACAGCATAACCTACGAGCAGTACTTC. This encodes CAWSPDSITYEQYF.

This clonotype was recorded a few times. The CDR3 spells CASSSHRDYPYNEQFF. The CDR3 bases are TGTGCCAGCAGCTCGCACCGGGACTATCCCTACAATGAGCAGTTCTTC. The chain is built from TRBV5-4 and TRBJ2-1, with TRBD2 identical over 7 bases. The length of the CDR3 is 16 residues. Trimming at V came to 3 bases and at J to 2 bases, leaving 8 bases not matched to a gene. Germline CDR1 is SGHNT and CDR2 is YYREEE (reference sequence).

This clonotype showed up just a few times. The chain combines TRBV29-1 with TRBJ2-2, with no clear D. In germline, CDR1 is SQVTM, CDR2 ANQGSEA. The CDR3 consists of 12 residues. Trimming took 7 bases from V and 4 from J, leaving 10 bases between them. This chain's CDR3 is CSADRFTGELFF. The CDR3 coding sequence is TGCAGCGCCGACCGTTTCACCGGGGAGCTGTTTTTT.

This clonotype has a count of ten or more. The chain is built from TRBV14 and TRBJ1-1; D unclear. Trimming stripped 4 bases from V and 7 bases from J, with 10 bases between. CDR3 length: 12 residues. Germline V gene lookup returns CDR1 SGHDN and CDR2 FVKESK. The DNA for the CDR3 is TGTGCCAGCAGCCCCGATCTGGGTGAAGCTTTCTTT. Protein: CASSPDLGEAFF.

This clonotype was detected many times. The V and J genes are TRBV4-2 and TRBJ1-5; 7 bases line up with TRBD1. V trimming: 3 bases; J trimming: 6 bases; junction bases outside the gene matches: 8. The CDR3 length is 15 residues. The germline V gene encodes CDR1 LGHNA and CDR2 YNFKEQ. In DNA, the CDR3 is TGTGCCAGCAGCCATGAGGACAGGCTTGGTCAGCCCCAGCATTTT. This sequence encodes CASSHEDRLGQPQHF.

Remarks on this clonotype: The junction shows a germline mismatch at one end, possibly a read error. The gene calls are TRBV12-3 or TRBV12-4 and TRBJ1-2; 10 bases align to TRBD1. The CDR3 covers 15 residues. The CDR3 region has the DNA TGTGCCAGCGGTTTCGCCGGGACAGGGGCACATGGCTACACCTTC. Its protein is CASGFAGTGAHGYTF.

This clonotype has ten or more counts. V usage is TRBV27 and J usage is TRBJ2-1; 8 nucleotides align to TRBD2. CDR3 length: 17 amino acids. The junction had 19 bases not matched to a gene; V was cut back by 8 bases and J by 7 bases. From germline, CDR1 is MNHEY and CDR2 SMNVEV (reference sequence). CDR3 protein: CASRSLGAGDLVNEQFF. Here the CDR3 DNA reads TGTGCCAGCCGATCCCTCGGAGCGGGAGATTTAGTGAATGAGCAGTTCTTC.